Presented here are 17 T cell receptor beta chains from one specimen sequenced in a study of molecular identifiers for immune sequencing clone quantification. Via MiXCR, TCRdb re-called the PCR reads, giving one row per CDR3 protein. The sample lists tens of thousands of distinct CDR3 sequences; about a sixth were seen once. Sequenced: naive CD8+ T cells from blood, with Jurkat cell RNA spiked in. Subset reported: FACS-sorted CD8+CD4-CCR7+CD45RA+ naive T cells. The receptor source for this set is a human donor in good health. Some libraries in this study had Jurkat cell RNA spiked in.

This clonotype was seen many times. The chain carries TRBV20-1 and TRBJ2-7, with 9 bases fitting TRBD2. CDR3 length equals 12 residues. Germline V gives CDR1 DFQATT, CDR2 SNEGSKA (reference sequence). CDR3 sequence: CSAWAGGGEQYF. The DNA for the CDR3 is TGCAGCGCCTGGGCGGGAGGGGGCGAGCAGTACTTC.

This clonotype was detected ten times or more. J is TRBJ2-7 and V is TRBV24-1, with D tentatively TRBD1 or TRBD2 (5 bases each). CDR3 size: 16 residues. Per germline, CDR1 KGHDR and CDR2 SFDVKD. V was clipped by 4 bases and J by 0 bases, with 15 bases between them. The CDR3 DNA is TGTGCCACCAGTGACCGACCGGGACGGCCCTCCTACGAGCAGTACTTC. It is translated as CATSDRPGRPSYEQYF.

A word on this clonotype: A much bigger clone sits one base away, suggesting this may be a read error. The chain uses TRBV7-9 and TRBJ2-6, with D hard to call. The CDR3 has 15 amino acids. CDR1 SEHNR and CDR2 FQNEAQ come from the germline V gene (reference sequence). Trimming removed 5 bases at V and 3 bases at J, with 11 bases between. The CDR3 nucleotides read TGTGCCAGCAGCCCAAGGTACTTTGGGGCCAACGTCCTGACTTTC. This encodes CASSPRYFGANVLTF.

This clonotype showed up many times. CDR3 DNA: TGTGCCAGCAGCGTAGTGGCTAGCGGGAGACTGGGCGAGCAGTACTTC. Protein sequence: CASSVVASGRLGEQYF. The V gene is TRBV9, the J gene TRBJ2-7; 10 bases are a match to TRBD2. CDR1 and CDR2 from the germline V gene are SGDLS and YYNGEE. With 0 bases clipped from V and 6 bases from J, the junction kept 9 bases outside the gene matches. The CDR3 extends over 16 amino acids.

A word on this clonotype: A single base separates this from a much larger clone, so it may be a read error. The V gene is TRBV12-3 or TRBV12-4, the J gene TRBJ2-7; TRBD1 is a possible D gene (5 bases). The length of the CDR3 is 13 residues. V was trimmed by 8 bases and J by 4 bases, leaving 15 bases between them. The CDR3 protein is CASALGENYEQYF. The CDR3 nucleotides are TGTGCCAGCGCCCTAGGGGAAAATTACGAGCAGTACTTC.

Concerning this clonotype: A much larger clone differs from this one at a single base, so this may be a read error. The missing conserved phenylalanine or tryptophan at the end of this CDR3 makes a read error likely. The gene calls are TRBV11-3 and TRBJ2-7; D could derive from TRBD1 or TRBD2 (5 bases each). Trimming removed 5 bases from V and 0 bases from J, with 14 bases in between. Germline lookup yields CDR1 SGHNT and CDR2 YENEEA. This CDR3 is built from 15 residues. CDR3 nucleotide sequence: TGTGCCAGCAGCCCTGGGACCCTCAGCTCCTACGAGCAGTACCTC. As protein: CASSPGTLSSYEQYL.

There are a few counts of this clonotype. V usage is TRBV7-9 and J usage is TRBJ1-2; D is undetermined. Germline V CDR1 and CDR2: SEHNR, FQNEAQ (reference sequence). The CDR3 runs to 14 residues. V was trimmed by 2 bases and J by 8 bases, leaving 15 bases between them. Here the CDR3 reads CASSLPVQHLGYTF. Written as DNA, the CDR3 is TGTGCCAGCAGCTTACCTGTACAGCACCTGGGCTACACCTTC.

This clonotype was seen ten or more times. The V call is TRBV4-1, the J call TRBJ2-1; 10 nucleotides align to TRBD2. J was trimmed by 8 bases and V by 1 base; bases with no gene match: 8. Germline lookup yields CDR1 MGHRA and CDR2 YSYEKL. The CDR3 consists of 16 residues. The CDR3: CASSQGTSGILDEQFF. DNA for the CDR3: TGCGCCAGCAGCCAAGGCACTAGCGGGATATTGGATGAGCAGTTCTTC.

This clonotype was picked up a small number of times. The J gene is TRBJ2-7, the V gene TRBV27, with 10 bases that match TRBD2. The CDR3 has 15 residues. The junction had 3 bases not matched to a gene; V was cut back by 2 bases and J by 2 bases. CDR1 and CDR2 from the germline V gene are MNHEY and SMNVEV (reference sequence). The CDR3 nucleotides are TGTGCCAGCAGTTTAGCCCTAGCGGGAGCCTACGAGCAGTACTTC. Translated: CASSLALAGAYEQYF.

This clonotype showed up many times. V is TRBV4-1 and J is TRBJ2-3; D ambiguous. The CDR3 length is 16 residues. The ends were cut back, 3 bases at V and 0 bases at J, with 13 bases in the middle. CDR1 and CDR2 (germline): MGHRA, YSYEKL. CDR3 DNA: TGCGCCAGCAGCCATAGTGCCCGGGCTAGCACAGATACGCAGTATTTT. This gives the protein CASSHSARASTDTQYF.

This clonotype was observed many times. This sequence joins TRBV7-2 and TRBJ1-2; 10 bases map to TRBD1. Unmatched junction bases numbered 8, after V lost 5 bases and J lost 8 bases. Looked up from germline, CDR1 is SGHTA and CDR2 is FQGNSA. CDR3 length equals 14 residues. This CDR3 is CASSTTGGPRGYTF. For the CDR3, the DNA is TGTGCCAGCAGCACGACAGGGGGCCCGAGGGGCTACACCTTC. The whole variable domain, remainder taken from reference TRBV7-2 and TRBJ1-2, is GAGVSQSPSNKVTEKGKDVELRCDPISGHTALYWYRQSLGQGLEFLIYFQGNSAPDKSGLPSDRFSAERTGGSVSTLTIQRTQQEDSAVYLCASSTTGGPRGYTFGSGTRLTVV.

Regarding this clonotype: It may be a read error: a sequence one base away is much more abundant. The rearrangement uses TRBV19 and TRBJ1-5; 7 bases fit TRBD1. Germline V gene lookup returns CDR1 LNHDA and CDR2 SQIVND (reference sequence). There are 15 residues in the CDR3. CDR3 DNA: TGTCCCAGTAGTTGGATTGACAGGGCCGGTCAGCCCCAGCATTTT. It encodes CPSSWIDRAGQPQHF. The whole variable domain, remainder taken from reference TRBV19 and TRBJ1-5, is DGGITQSPKYLFRKEGQNVTLSCEQNLNHDAMYWYRQDPGQGLRLIYYSQIVNDFQKGDIAEGYSVSREKKESFPLTVTSAQKNPTAFYLCPSSWIDRAGQPQHFGDGTRLSIL.

This clonotype was seen once. This chain uses TRBV2 with TRBJ2-7; no reliable D call. The CDR3 loop spans 13 amino acids. V shed 2 bases and J shed 2 bases, with 7 bases lying between them. Germline assignment: CDR1 SNHLY and CDR2 FYNNEI. CDR3 sequence: CASSEWETYEQYF. For the CDR3, the DNA is TGTGCCAGCAGTGAATGGGAAACCTACGAGCAGTACTTC.

This clonotype turned up a few times. This chain connects TRBV5-6 to TRBJ2-7, with TRBD1 matching over 7 bases. Unmatched junction bases numbered 7, after V lost 4 bases and J lost 3 bases. CDR3 length: 14 amino acids. The germline CDR1 and CDR2 sequences are SGHDT and YYEEEE. CDR3 residues: CASSGGQPRYEQYF. The CDR3 DNA reads as TGTGCCAGCAGCGGGGGACAGCCTCGCTACGAGCAGTACTTC. The full variable domain, its missing parts supplied by reference TRBV5-6 and TRBJ2-7, is DAGVTQSPTHLIKTRGQQVTLRCSPKSGHDTVSWYQQALGQGPQFIFQYYEEEERQRGNFPDRFSGHQFPNYSSELNVNALLLGDSALYLCASSGGQPRYEQYFGPGTRLTVT.

This clonotype occurred many times. The chain joins TRBV29-1 to TRBJ1-2, with D tentatively TRBD1 (5 bases). From germline, CDR1 is SQVTM and CDR2 ANQGSEA. Deletions cut 3 bases from V and 7 bases from J, with 15 bases between. CDR3 length: 13 residues. CDR3 residues: CSVDGAPLGGYTF. CDR3 DNA: TGCAGCGTTGATGGGGCCCCTTTGGGTGGCTACACCTTC.

On this clonotype: A read error may be the cause here, since a much bigger clone is one base away. This chain uses TRBV7-6 with TRBJ2-3; TRBD2 matches at 8 bases. Germline CDR1 and CDR2: SGHVS and FNYEAQ. The CDR3 spans 15 residues. CDR3 sequence: CVSSLYSGRGDTQYF. CDR3 coding DNA: TGTGTCAGCAGCTTGTACAGCGGGAGAGGAGATACGCAGTATTTT.

About this clonotype itself: A much larger clone differs from this one at a single base, so this may be a read error. The chain employs TRBV7-9 and TRBJ2-7; TRBD2 matches at 9 bases. This CDR3 is built from 14 residues. Germline V gene data show CDR1 as SEHNR and CDR2 as FQNEAQ (reference sequence). The CDR3 sequence is CASSALAGAYDQYF. For the CDR3, the DNA is TGTGCCAGCAGCGCATTAGCGGGAGCCTACGATCAGTACTTC.